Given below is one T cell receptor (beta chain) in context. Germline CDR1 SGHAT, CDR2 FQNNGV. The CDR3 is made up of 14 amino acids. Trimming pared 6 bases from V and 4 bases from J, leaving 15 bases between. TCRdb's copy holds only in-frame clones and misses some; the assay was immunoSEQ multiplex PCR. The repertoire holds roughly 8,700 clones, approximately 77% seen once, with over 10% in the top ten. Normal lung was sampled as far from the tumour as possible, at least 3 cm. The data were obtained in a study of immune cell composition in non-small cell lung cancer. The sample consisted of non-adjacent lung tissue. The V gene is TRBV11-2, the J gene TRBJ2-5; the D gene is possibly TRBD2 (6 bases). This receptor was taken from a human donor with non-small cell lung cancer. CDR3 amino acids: CASSSEEGPETQYF. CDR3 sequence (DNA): TGTGCCAGCAGTTCGGAGGAGGGGCCAGAGACCCAGTACTTC.